A selection of T cell receptor beta chains follows, all from one sample in a study of blood T cells in healthy people across ages. TCRdb fed the 5' RACE reads into MiXCR, producing one record per CDR3 protein. The sample shows 1.2 million to 1.5 million distinct CDR3 sequences, approximately 59% of them seen only once. Sequences were obtained from blood. The receptors here all came from a man younger than 35 in good health. CDR3s include the opening cysteine and the closing phenylalanine or tryptophan. The D gene is left open where the match is weak. Some rows mark clone size as missing; the rest say once, few, many or name a class of expanded clone.

clone_size j_call d_call v_call cdr3_nt cdr3_aa
few TRBJ2-7 NA TRBV29-1 TGCAGCGTGACCACTTGGGGTACCTACGAGCAGTACTTC CSVTTWGTYEQYF
few TRBJ2-7 NA TRBV29-1 TGCAGCGTTGCACAGGGAAGGGGCTACGAGCAGTACTTC CSVAQGRGYEQYF
NA TRBJ2-3 NA TRBV20-1 TGCAGTGCCCCTGAACGGGGTAGCACAGATACGCAGTATTTT CSAPERGSTDTQYF
NA TRBJ1-5 NA TRBV6-6 TGCGCGACAGCAGAAAATAATCAGCCCCAGCATTTT CATAENNQPQHF
NA TRBJ2-3 TRBD1 TRBV20-1 TGCAGTGCCAAGACAGGGGCCAGCATAGCAACAGATACGCAGTATTTT CSAKTGASIATDTQYF
once TRBJ2-7 TRBD2 TRBV6-5 TGTGCCAGCAGTTTTGCGGGAGTTGACTACGAGCAGTACTTC CASSFAGVDYEQYF
few TRBJ2-7 NA TRBV2 TGTGCCAGCAGTGTCGGTCCAGGGGTCTACGAGCAGTACTTC CASSVGPGVYEQYF
NA TRBJ2-3 TRBD1 TRBV6-6 TGTGCCAGCAGCTACCCCGGACAGGAGAGCACAGATACGCAGTATTTT CASSYPGQESTDTQYF
NA TRBJ1-2 NA TRBV10-3 TGTGCCATCAGTGAGTCGTCGGGTGCTGGGGGTCACTATGGCTACACCTTC CAISESSGAGGHYGYTF
NA TRBJ2-7 TRBD2 TRBV15 TGTGCCACCAGCAGAGGCCCCGCGGGAGGTTCCGAGCAGTACTTC CATSRGPAGGSEQYF
NA TRBJ2-1 TRBD2 TRBV20-1 TGCAGTGCTGAGGCGGGAGGGCCGGGGAATGAGCAGTTCTTC CSAEAGGPGNEQFF
few TRBJ1-1 NA TRBV29-1 TGCAGCGTCGTACTACGGACAGTTAACACTGAAGCTTTCTTT CSVVLRTVNTEAFF
NA TRBJ1-6 NA TRBV6-6 TGTGCCAGCAGTCCCTACATTGATTCACCCCTCCACTTT CASSPYIDSPLHF
many TRBJ2-5 NA TRBV11-1 TGTGCCAGCACACTCGCAGGGTTGGCCAAAGAGACCCAGTACTTC CASTLAGLAKETQYF
NA TRBJ1-2 NA TRBV20-1 TGCAGTGCCCCAAACACTTTTACTCGGTTGGGGACACCCGATGGCTACACCTTC CSAPNTFTRLGTPDGYTF
NA TRBJ2-3 TRBD2 TRBV20-1 TGCAGTGCCGAGCCAGCGGGGAGGATAGATACGCAGTATTTT CSAEPAGRIDTQYF
NA TRBJ2-7 NA TRBV4-2 TGTGCCAGCAGCCAAGACTGGACCGACTCGGGCAAGCAGTACTTC CASSQDWTDSGKQYF
NA TRBJ2-5 NA TRBV7-2 TGTGCCAGCAGCTTAGTGGGGGTGGGGTCGGAGACCCAGTACTTC CASSLVGVGSETQYF
once TRBJ1-2 NA TRBV2 TGTGCCAGCAGTGAAGTTGCCTATGGCTACACCTTC CASSEVAYGYTF
once TRBJ2-7 NA TRBV27 TGTGCCAGCAGTTTAGTATTCCGCCACCCCGAGCAGTACTTC CASSLVFRHPEQYF
once TRBJ2-7 TRBD2 TRBV6-5 TGTGCCAGCAGCAGTACGGGACTACCGAGAACCTACGAGCAGTACTTC CASSSTGLPRTYEQYF
few TRBJ2-1 TRBD2 TRBV12-3/TRBV12-4 TGTGCCAGCAGGAGAGGGAGGGCCGTCAATGAGCAGTTCTTC CASRRGRAVNEQFF
NA TRBJ1-4 NA TRBV25-1 TGTGCCAGCAGTGACCCGAATGGGGCTAATGAAAAACTGTTTTTT CASSDPNGANEKLFF
many TRBJ2-7 NA TRBV2 TGCGCCAGCAGCGAGGTAGGGGAGCAGTACTTC CASSEVGEQYF
NA TRBJ2-5 TRBD2 TRBV27 TGTGCCAGCAGTTTAATCGGGCGGGAGCAGTACTTC CASSLIGREQYF
NA TRBJ1-2 NA TRBV9 TGTGCCAGCAGCGTAGTTCAGGGCGTCGTTGGCTACACCTTC CASSVVQGVVGYTF
NA TRBJ1-1 NA TRBV5-1 TGCGCCAGCATGCGGGAGGGGTTCACTGAAGCTTTCTTT CASMREGFTEAFF
NA TRBJ2-7 NA TRBV6-6 TGTGCCAGCAGTTACGGACAGCGCTCCTACGAGCAGTACTTC CASSYGQRSYEQYF
few TRBJ1-2 NA TRBV29-1 TGCAGCGTTGAAGGTGTTGGCTACACCTTC CSVEGVGYTF
few TRBJ2-7 NA TRBV3-1 TGTGCCAGCAGCCAAGACGACGGGCGGGGCTACTCCTACGAGCAGTACTTC CASSQDDGRGYSYEQYF
NA TRBJ2-3 NA TRBV10-3 TGTGCCATCAGTTCCAGGGGGGGGCTCTCTACCGGTAGGCCAAGCACAGATACGCAGTATTTT CAISSRGGLSTGRPSTDTQYF
NA TRBJ1-4 TRBD1 TRBV29-1 TGCAGCTCCAGACAGGGCCATAATGAAAAACTGTTTTTT CSSRQGHNEKLFF